This T cell receptor beta chain was sequenced for a study of T-cell memory formation after mild COVID-19 listed by TCRdb under 2021. Regarding the research as a whole: Most TCR sequence clusters were specific to one of the two donors. Two young, previously healthy adult volunteers, one female and one male, were included in the cohort. Longitudinal TCRalpha and TCRbeta repertoire sequencing tracked T-cell clones expanding and contracting after mild COVID-19 in a couple of donors.

The sequencing machine was an Illumina NovaSeq 6000. TCRalpha and TCRbeta cDNA libraries were built by 5'RACE with constant-segment primers, adding sample barcodes and unique molecular identifiers. RNA was extracted from every sample with Trizol reagent. Libraries were amplified in two PCR steps, with a second sample barcode and Illumina TruSeq adapters added in the second step. Sequencing of the libraries was done on an Illumina NovaSeq, producing 2 x 150 bp paired-end reads. The paper's data handling went like this. Demultiplexing of reads and collapsing into UMI-guided consensus sequences were performed with migec v1.2.7. Using mixcr v2.1.11, the UMI consensuses were aligned to TRA and TRB V and J templates and assembled into clonotypes. A clonotype was counted as expanded or contracted only when both edgeR and NoisET called the clonotype significant, with the noise models trained on biological replicates. For edgeR calls, the thresholds were a false discovery rate-adjusted p below 0.01 and a log2 fold-change of 1. PCA with hierarchical clustering of max-normalized trajectories of the 1000 most abundant clonotypes was used as exploratory dynamics analysis. Each responding clone was given a CD4 or CD8 phenotype based on the CD4+ and CD8+ repertoires, which had been sequenced separately. The public reads were reanalyzed by TCRdb: fastp trimming at Q25, MiXCR alignment, in-frame beta chains only. Each record represents a unique CDR3 protein, reported with the most common genes and DNA among its rows. The V and J calls, along with clone size, are taken from TCRdb and not from the paper's own processing. Counted in this sample were 85,000 to 130,000 distinct CDR3 sequences; over 10% of them appeared once. The ten largest account for more than 25% of the sample.

What the study reported, not specific to this receptor: Contracting CD4+ clones turned up mainly in the CM and EM memory subsets, whereas EMRA was where CD8+ clones were enriched. Some responding clones were detected in pre-infection memory, which suggested that pre-existing cross-reactive memory T cells had joined the SARS-CoV-2 response. Whether the second-wave clones peaking on day 37 were SARS-CoV-2 specific was not confirmed. Only two mild cases were covered by the study, and larger cohorts that include severe cases with pre-infection samples were considered necessary. From day 15 to 85, contracting clones showed balanced CD4/CD8 phenotypes, whereas a second wave of clones that expanded from day 15 to 37 leaned towards CD4+.

Worth noting for this clonotype: This receptor's antigen is unknown. No much larger clonotype is one base removed from it; base qualities were not supplied.

Ficoll-Paque density gradient centrifugation was used to isolate PBMCs. Sequencing input: PBMCs or a T cell subset sorted from them (not recorded which). The source of this sequence is an adult woman who had mild COVID-19 (a few samples of this study predate the infection). The sample titles of this study are shuffled in the database, so cell type and time point are left out; the donor was told from shared clones.

The CDR3 loop reads CASSLATGGPSYNEQFF. The DNA is as follows: TGTGCCAGCAGCTTAGCGACGGGAGGACCCTCCTACAATGAGCAGTTCTTC. The receptor chain draws on TRBV7-9 and TRBJ2-1, with 7 middle bases fitting TRBD2. From the germline V gene (reference sequence), CDR1 is SEHNR and CDR2 is FQNEAQ. Trimmed from V: 0 bases; trimmed from J: 0 bases; junction bases lacking a gene match: 5. The CDR3, cysteine through phenylalanine, is 17 amino acids long. Here the CDR3 DNA is all that survives: 51 bases in frame from base 1.